A single sample gave rise to the 27 T cell receptor beta chains below, sequenced in a study of blood T cells in healthy people across ages. A second PCR of 7 to 11 cycles used a sample-barcoded 5' primer and a J-beta primer mix. From the 5' RACE reads, TCRdb called clonotypes with MiXCR, one entry per CDR3 protein. The profile shows about 1.5 million distinct CDR3 sequences, 42% of them singletons. Sequenced material: blood. The receptors shown here come from a woman younger than 35 in good health.

In this sample, this clonotype turned up many times. The rearrangement joins TRBV29-1 to TRBJ2-7; 8 nucleotides match TRBD1. The germline V gene has CDR1 SQVTM and CDR2 ANQGSEA. The CDR3 extends over 13 amino acids. J lost 1 base, V lost 4 bases, and 3 bases had no gene match. The CDR3 nucleotides read TGCAGCGTTGGACAGGGGATTTCCTACGAGCAGTACTTC. Amino acid sequence: CSVGQGISYEQYF.

On this clonotype: Germline is not matched at one junction end, which may reflect a read error. The gene calls are TRBV7-2 and TRBJ2-1; TRBD2 agrees at 8 bases. The CDR3 extends over 17 amino acids. CDR1 SGHTA and CDR2 FQGNSA come from the germline V gene. The CDR3, as DNA: TGTGTCAGCAGCTCCACCATCCACGGGACTAGGTACAATGAGCAGTTCTTC. This codes for CVSSSTIHGTRYNEQFF.

This clonotype was counted between two and nine times. One end of the junction is discordant with germline, which a read error may explain. The J gene is TRBJ2-7, the V gene TRBV10-3, with TRBD1 matching over 7 bases. Germline lookup yields CDR1 ENHRY and CDR2 SYGVKD. The CDR3 runs 16 residues. DNA of the CDR3: TGTACCATCAGTGACCTAGGACAGGAGACTCCCTACGAGCAGTACTTC. Amino acid sequence: CTISDLGQETPYEQYF.

The V call is TRBV7-2, the J call TRBJ2-1, with D uncertain. V was shortened by 3 bases and J by 0 bases, with 6 bases between the two germline ends. Germline loops: CDR1 SGHTA, CDR2 FQGNSA. This CDR3 comprises 14 residues. The CDR3 coding sequence is TGTGCCAGCAGCTTTACAAGCTCCTACAATGAGCAGTTCTTC. Its protein product is CASSFTSSYNEQFF.

This clonotype came up many times. This rearrangement joins TRBV6-2 or TRBV6-3 to TRBJ2-5; D is unresolved. Trimming removed 7 bases at V and 5 bases at J, with 23 bases between. The CDR3 sequence is 16 residues long. Germline V lookup: CDR1 MNHEY, CDR2 SVGEGT. CDR3 sequence: CASTLLGLGSRETQYF. The CDR3 nucleotides are TGTGCCAGCACCTTGCTCGGCCTCGGGTCTCGGGAGACCCAGTACTTC.

V and J are TRBV12-3 or TRBV12-4 and TRBJ2-7, with 10 bases aligning to TRBD1. CDR3 size: 14 residues. V shed 6 bases and J 5 bases; nucleotides not matched to a gene: 7. CDR3 nucleotide sequence: TGTGCCAGCAGACCGGGACAGGGGTTTAACGAGCAGTACTTC. Its protein product is CASRPGQGFNEQYF.

The chain employs TRBV20-1 and TRBJ2-2; TRBD1 or TRBD2 may be the D gene (9 bases each). V lost 6 bases and J 5 bases, leaving 19 bases between the germline ends. Germline lookup yields CDR1 DFQATT and CDR2 SNEGSKA (reference sequence). CDR3 length equals 15 residues. The CDR3 DNA reads as TGCAGTGCAGCGGGGGGACAGGGTAATACCGGGGAGCTGTTTTTT. Its translation is CSAAGGQGNTGELFF.

The chain links TRBV29-1 to TRBJ2-5; D is unclear. Germline V lookup: CDR1 SQVTM, CDR2 ANQGSEA. Trimming took 5 bases from V and 5 from J, leaving 12 bases between them. The CDR3 length is 12 residues. In nucleotides, the CDR3 is TGCAGCGTTCGGTTACCAGCGGAGACCCAGTACTTC. Translating it yields CSVRLPAETQYF.

The CDR3 nucleotides are TGTGCCAGCAGCTTGGTCGGGGCTAGCGGGGTTAGCACAGATACGCAGTATTTT. Its translation is CASSLVGASGVSTDTQYF. The rearrangement links TRBV5-5 to TRBJ2-3; TRBD2 matches 9 bases. Germline lookup yields CDR1 SGHKS and CDR2 YYEKEE (reference sequence). This CDR3 is 18 amino acids long. The V segment lost 0 bases and the J segment 0 bases; nucleotides outside the gene matches: 8.

The J gene is TRBJ2-5, the V gene TRBV13, with D perhaps TRBD2 (6 bases). Near its end, the DNA agrees better with TRBJ2-7, so the J call may be wrong. The CDR3 is 16 residues long. Germline-derived CDR1 and CDR2 are PRHDT and FYEKMQ (reference sequence). The CDR3 region has the DNA TGTGCCAGCAGTCCCAGCGGGCGAACCAGCTCCTACGAGCAGTACTTC. Its translation: CASSPSGRTSSYEQYF.

This clonotype was counted a few times. The chain employs TRBV28 and TRBJ2-5; the D call may be TRBD1 or TRBD2 (5 bases each). Germline V gene sequence: CDR1 MDHEN, CDR2 SYDVKM. Deletions cut 3 bases from V and 5 bases from J, with 16 bases between. This CDR3 spans 15 amino acids. CDR3 loop: CASSLERGLRETQYF. The CDR3 DNA is TGTGCCAGCAGTTTGGAGAGGGGATTGAGGGAGACCCAGTACTTC.

The rearrangement links TRBV3-1 to TRBJ1-1; no firm D call. The CDR3 has 14 amino acids. With 4 bases removed from V and 2 bases from J, the gap between germline ends came to 11 bases. Looked up from germline, CDR1 is LGHDT and CDR2 is YNNKEL (reference sequence). CDR3 coding DNA: TGTGCCAGCAGCCCCAACGGGGTTAACACTGAAGCTTTCTTT. This translates into CASSPNGVNTEAFF.

The V and J genes are TRBV6-1 and TRBJ2-7; D possibly matches TRBD1 or TRBD2 (5 bases each). Germline V gene sequence: CDR1 MNHNS, CDR2 SASEGT. This CDR3 is built from 15 residues. V gave up 7 bases and J gave up 3 bases, with 19 bases separating them. The CDR3 loop reads CASTSEAGTDYEQYF. The CDR3 nucleotides are TGTGCCAGCACTTCCGAGGCCGGGACGGACTACGAGCAGTACTTC.

There are a few counts of this clonotype. The DNA of the CDR3 is TGTGCCAGCAGCTATACCGGGACGGCTACGCAAAAACTGTTTTTT. It codes for CASSYTGTATQKLFF. The chain uses TRBV6-2 or TRBV6-3 and TRBJ1-4; D possibly corresponds to TRBD1 (5 bases). Trimming cost V 6 bases and J 9 bases, with 20 bases left between them. CDR3 length: 15 amino acids. Per the germline V gene, CDR1 is MNHEY and CDR2 is SVGEGT.

A few counts support this clonotype. The rearrangement uses TRBV7-8 and TRBJ2-1, with unresolved D. Trimming stripped 6 bases from V and 5 bases from J, with 14 bases between. Germline V CDR1 and CDR2: SGHVS, FQNEAQ. This CDR3 is 14 amino acids long. This CDR3 is CASSSGLRDNEQFF. The CDR3 coding sequence is TGTGCCAGCAGTTCGGGTTTAAGGGACAATGAGCAGTTCTTC. The full variable domain, its missing parts supplied by reference TRBV7-8 and TRBJ2-1, is GAGVSQSPRYKVAKRGQDVALRCDPISGHVSLFWYQQALGQGPEFLTYFQNEAQLDKSGLPSDRFFAERPEGSVSTLKIQRTQQEDSAVYLCASSSGLRDNEQFFGPGTRLTVL.

Regarding this clonotype: Since a much larger clone is just one base distant, this may be a read error. This chain joins TRBV12-3 or TRBV12-4 and TRBJ2-6; D uncertain. Trimming cost V 5 bases and J 2 bases, with 4 bases left between them. The CDR3 runs to 13 residues. The CDR3 loop is CASSAAGANVLTF. For the CDR3, the DNA is TGTGCCAGCAGTGCTGCTGGGGCCAACGTCCTGACTTTC.

In the case of this clonotype: Germline and junction disagree at one end, which may indicate a read error. The chain carries TRBV5-1 and TRBJ2-7; D uncertain. CDR3 length: 11 amino acids. Germline CDR1 SGHRS, CDR2 YFSETQ. Written as DNA, the CDR3 is TGCACCAGCAGCCTGAACAATGAGCAGTACTTC. Translating it yields CTSSLNNEQYF.

This clonotype appeared a few times. The V gene is TRBV7-2, the J gene TRBJ1-3, with no clear D. This CDR3 has 18 residues. V lost 6 bases to trimming and J lost 9 bases, with 30 bases between them. Germline V lookup: CDR1 SGHTA, CDR2 FQGNSA. The CDR3 reads CASSLRPRWEVGVGTIYF. The CDR3 coding sequence is TGTGCCAGCAGTCTTCGCCCTAGATGGGAGGTCGGCGTCGGCACCATATATTTT. The complete variable domain, with remaining parts taken from reference TRBV7-2 and TRBJ1-3, reads GAGVSQSPSNKVTEKGKDVELRCDPISGHTALYWYRQSLGQGLEFLIYFQGNSAPDKSGLPSDRFSAERTGGSVSTLTIQRTQQEDSAVYLCASSLRPRWEVGVGTIYFGEGSWLTVV.

This clonotype appeared once. The chain recombines TRBV12-3 or TRBV12-4 with TRBJ2-3; tentative D call: TRBD2 (5 bases). V lost 3 bases, J lost 3 bases, and 22 bases lay in between. CDR3 size: 18 residues. The chain's CDR3 is CASSFPGGDIVGTDTQYF. DNA for the CDR3: TGTGCCAGCAGTTTTCCTGGAGGCGACATCGTGGGGACAGATACGCAGTATTTT.

The sample holds a few counts of this clonotype. J is TRBJ2-3 and V is TRBV5-1, with D perhaps matching TRBD1 (6 bases). Germline CDR1 reads SGHRS; CDR2 reads YFSETQ. V lost 0 bases to trimming and J lost 2 bases, with 10 bases between them. The CDR3 contains 15 residues. CDR3 coding DNA: TGCGCCAGCAGCTTGGGACAGGTAGCCACAGATACGCAGTATTTT. Translated, it gives CASSLGQVATDTQYF.

The chain employs TRBV6-6 and TRBJ2-4; D gene unclear. V shed 4 bases and J shed 0 bases, with 13 bases lying between them. From germline, CDR1 is MNHNY and CDR2 SVGAGI (reference sequence). This CDR3 comprises 16 residues. The CDR3 nucleotides are TGTGCCAGCAGTTCGGGCAGTGACGTAGCCAAAAACATTCAGTACTTC. Amino acids: CASSSGSDVAKNIQYF.

The table lists this clonotype with a few counts. The rearrangement joins TRBV29-1 to TRBJ1-5; D call uncertain. The V end lost 3 bases, the J end lost 0 bases, and 24 bases lay between the germline ends. CDR3 length: 19 amino acids. Looked up from germline, CDR1 is SQVTM and CDR2 is ANQGSEA. The CDR3 DNA reads TGCAGCGTTGAGCCGGGAACCACTAACATAAAAAATAGCAATCAGCCCCAGCATTTT. Amino acid sequence: CSVEPGTTNIKNSNQPQHF.

The table lists this clonotype with a few counts. The CDR3 sequence is CASSVVTGNEQFF. Written as DNA, the CDR3 is TGTGCCAGCAGCGTAGTCACAGGCAATGAGCAGTTCTTC. The chain joins TRBV9 to TRBJ2-1, with a tentative D call TRBD1 (5 bases). V was cut by 0 bases and J by 6 bases, with 7 bases left in between. Germline V lookup: CDR1 SGDLS, CDR2 YYNGEE. This CDR3 is 13 amino acids long. The complete variable domain, with remaining parts taken from reference TRBV9 and TRBJ2-1, reads DSGVTQTPKHLITATGQRVTLRCSPRSGDLSVYWYQQSLDQGLQFLIQYYNGEERAKGNILERFSAQQFPDLHSELNLSSLELGDSALYFCASSVVTGNEQFFGPGTRLTVL.

The chain links TRBV27 to TRBJ2-1; 10 bases align to TRBD2. The closer fit of TRBJ2-7 to the DNA end suggests the J call may be wrong. Germline loops: CDR1 MNHEY, CDR2 SMNVEV (reference sequence). The CDR3 spans 17 residues. The CDR3 DNA reads as TGTGCCAGCAGTTTATCCTCTAGCGGGAGCTCCTACAATGAGCAGTACTTC. Protein sequence: CASSLSSSGSSYNEQYF.

A few counts support this clonotype. CDR3 in DNA: TGTGCCAGCAGCGCACTTATAGCGGGAGAGACCGGGGAGCTGTTTTTT. Its protein product is CASSALIAGETGELFF. The gene calls are TRBV7-9 and TRBJ2-2, with 9 bases fitting TRBD2. Germline trimming cut 5 bases from V and 5 bases from J; bases unmatched to any gene: 9. CDR1 and CDR2 from the germline V gene are SEHNR and FQNEAQ (reference sequence). The CDR3 length is 16 residues.

A note on this clonotype: A much larger clone lies a single base off, so this may be a read error. The CDR3 sequence: CSVEDIRRRETQFF. CDR3 DNA: TGCAGCGTTGAAGATATAAGGAGGCGGGAGACCCAGTTCTTC. V usage is TRBV29-1 and J usage is TRBJ2-1, with TRBD2 identical over 7 bases. The CDR3 is 14 residues long. The trim removed 0 bases at V and 13 bases at J, leaving 12 bases unmatched. CDR1 is SQVTM and CDR2 is ANQGSEA in the germline V gene.

This chain joins TRBV7-9 and TRBJ2-7, with 11 bases that match TRBD1. This CDR3 spans 15 amino acids. The junction had 7 bases not matched to a gene; V was cut back by 5 bases and J by 4 bases. Germline V gene sequence: CDR1 SEHNR, CDR2 FQNEAQ (reference sequence). The CDR3 loop reads CASSQPGTGGYEQYF. The CDR3 DNA follows: TGTGCCAGCAGCCAACCCGGGACAGGGGGATACGAGCAGTACTTC.